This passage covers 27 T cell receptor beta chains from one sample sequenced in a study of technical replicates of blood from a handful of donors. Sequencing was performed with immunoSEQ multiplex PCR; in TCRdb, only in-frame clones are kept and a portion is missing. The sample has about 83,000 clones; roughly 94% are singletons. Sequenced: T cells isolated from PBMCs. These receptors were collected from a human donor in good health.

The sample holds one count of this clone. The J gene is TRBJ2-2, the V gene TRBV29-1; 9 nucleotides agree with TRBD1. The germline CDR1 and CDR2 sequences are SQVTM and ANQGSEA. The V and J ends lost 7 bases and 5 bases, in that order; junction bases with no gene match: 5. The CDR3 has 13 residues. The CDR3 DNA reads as TGCAGCGGCGGACAGGGGTGGACCGGGGAGCTGTTTTTT. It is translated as CSGGQGWTGELFF.

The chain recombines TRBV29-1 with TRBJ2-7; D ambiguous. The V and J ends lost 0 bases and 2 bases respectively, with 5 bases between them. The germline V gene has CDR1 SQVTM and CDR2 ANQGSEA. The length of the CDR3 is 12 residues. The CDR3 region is CSVEDPAYEQYF. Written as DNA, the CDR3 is TGCAGCGTTGAAGATCCGGCCTACGAGCAGTACTTC.

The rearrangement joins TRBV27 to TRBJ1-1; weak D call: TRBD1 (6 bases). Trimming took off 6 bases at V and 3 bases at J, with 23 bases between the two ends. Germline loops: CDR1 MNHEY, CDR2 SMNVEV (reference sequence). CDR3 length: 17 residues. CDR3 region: CASSPRSRGTWDTEAFF. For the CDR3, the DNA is TGTGCCAGCAGCCCGAGAAGCAGGGGAACCTGGGACACTGAAGCTTTCTTT.

The CDR3 nucleotides read TGTGCCAGCAGTGAAGAGGCGGGGTTCTACGAGCAGTACTTC. It specifies CASSEEAGFYEQYF. This chain links TRBV6-1 with TRBJ2-7, with D perhaps matching TRBD2 (6 bases). Germline CDR1 reads MNHNS; CDR2 reads SASEGT. The CDR3 loop spans 14 amino acids. V gave up 1 base and J gave up 3 bases, with 10 bases separating them.

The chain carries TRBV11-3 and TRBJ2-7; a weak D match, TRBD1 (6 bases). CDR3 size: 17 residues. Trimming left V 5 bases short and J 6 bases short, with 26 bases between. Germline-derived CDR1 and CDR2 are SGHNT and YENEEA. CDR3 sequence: CASSILGIPGHRFEQYF. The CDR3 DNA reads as TGTGCCAGCAGCATTTTGGGGATACCGGGACACCGGTTCGAGCAGTACTTC.

CDR3 in amino acids: CAWSVLGLGSYEQYF. In DNA, the CDR3 is TGTGCCTGGAGTGTACTCGGACTAGGGTCCTACGAGCAGTACTTC. The chain employs TRBV30 and TRBJ2-7, with 7 bases aligning to TRBD2. Trimming took 0 bases from V and 1 from J; bases not matched to a gene: 6. Germline V gives CDR1 GTSNPN, CDR2 SVGIG (reference sequence). The CDR3 consists of 15 residues. Full variable domain (rest looked up from reference TRBV30 and TRBJ2-7): SQTIHQWPATLVQPVGSPLSLECTVEGTSNPNLYWYRQAAGRGLQLLFYSVGIGQISSEVPQNLSASRPQDRQFILSSKKLLLSDSGFYLCAWSVLGLGSYEQYFGPGTRLTVT.

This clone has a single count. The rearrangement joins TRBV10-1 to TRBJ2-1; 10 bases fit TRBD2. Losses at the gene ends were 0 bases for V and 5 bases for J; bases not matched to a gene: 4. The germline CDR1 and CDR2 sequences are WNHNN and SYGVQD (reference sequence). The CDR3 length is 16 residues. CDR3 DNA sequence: TGCGCCAGCAGTGAGTCGCTAGCGGGAGAGCACAATGAGCAGTTCTTC. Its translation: CASSESLAGEHNEQFF.

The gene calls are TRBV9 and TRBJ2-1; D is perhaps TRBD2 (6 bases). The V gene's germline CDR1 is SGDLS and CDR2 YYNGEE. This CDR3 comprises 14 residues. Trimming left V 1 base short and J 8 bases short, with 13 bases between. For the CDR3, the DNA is TGTGCCAGCAGCGTATCGGGAGAGGATTATGAGCAGTTCTTC. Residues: CASSVSGEDYEQFF. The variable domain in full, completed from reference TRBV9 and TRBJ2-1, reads DSGVTQTPKHLITATGQRVTLRCSPRSGDLSVYWYQQSLDQGLQFLIQYYNGEERAKGNILERFSAQQFPDLHSELNLSSLELGDSALYFCASSVSGEDYEQFFGPGTRLTVL.

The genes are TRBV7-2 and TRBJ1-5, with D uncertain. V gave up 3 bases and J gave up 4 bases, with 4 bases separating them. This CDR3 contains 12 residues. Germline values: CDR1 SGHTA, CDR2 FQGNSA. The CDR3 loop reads CASSFQNQPQHF. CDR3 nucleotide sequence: TGTGCCAGCAGCTTTCAAAATCAGCCCCAGCATTTT.

The CDR3 protein is CASSQASLAGGQETQYF. The CDR3 DNA follows: TGTGCCAGCAGCCAGGCTTCCTTAGCGGGAGGACAAGAGACCCAGTACTTC. V is TRBV4-2 and J is TRBJ2-5, with TRBD2 matching 10 bases. CDR1 is LGHNA, CDR2 YNFKEQ, per germline. The CDR3 has 17 amino acids. V was clipped by 3 bases and J by 2 bases; unmatched bases: 9.

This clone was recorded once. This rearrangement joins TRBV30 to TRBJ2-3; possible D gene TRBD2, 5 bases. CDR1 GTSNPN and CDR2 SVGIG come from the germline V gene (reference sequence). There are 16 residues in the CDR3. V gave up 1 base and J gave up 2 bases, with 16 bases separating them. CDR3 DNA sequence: TGTGCCTGGAGTGGGTCTGGCCGGGGTCACACAGATACGCAGTATTTT. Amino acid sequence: CAWSGSGRGHTDTQYF.

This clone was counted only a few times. In DNA, the CDR3 is TGCAGCGTTGAACCTAGCGCCCTCACCGGGGAGCTGTTTTTT. It encodes CSVEPSALTGELFF. The chain joins TRBV29-1 to TRBJ2-2, with a tentative D call TRBD2 (6 bases). The CDR3 has 14 amino acids. CDR1 and CDR2 from the germline V gene are SQVTM and ANQGSEA. V lost 2 bases, J lost 4 bases, and 11 bases lay in between.

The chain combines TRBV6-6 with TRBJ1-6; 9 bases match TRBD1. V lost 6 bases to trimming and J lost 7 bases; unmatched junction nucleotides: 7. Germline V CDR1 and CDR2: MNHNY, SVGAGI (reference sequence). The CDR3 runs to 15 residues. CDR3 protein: CASRGTGRGNSPLHF. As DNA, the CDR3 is TGTGCCAGCAGGGGGACAGGGAGGGGGAATTCACCCCTCCACTTT.

CDR3: CASSHLLRGRSGEQYF. For the CDR3, the DNA is TGTGCCAGCAGCCATCTCCTTAGGGGGCGGAGTGGCGAGCAGTACTTC. The chain joins TRBV14 to TRBJ2-7; 7 bases agree with TRBD1. The germline gives CDR1 SGHDN, CDR2 FVKESK. The CDR3 contains 16 residues. The V segment lost 3 bases and the J segment 6 bases; nucleotides outside the gene matches: 14.

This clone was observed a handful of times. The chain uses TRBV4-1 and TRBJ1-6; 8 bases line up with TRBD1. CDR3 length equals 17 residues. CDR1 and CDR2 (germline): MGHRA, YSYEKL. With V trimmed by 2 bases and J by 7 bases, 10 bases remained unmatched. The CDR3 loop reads CASSQPRQGLRNSPLHF. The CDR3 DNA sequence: TGCGCCAGCAGCCAACCTAGACAGGGGTTGCGGAATTCACCCCTCCACTTT.

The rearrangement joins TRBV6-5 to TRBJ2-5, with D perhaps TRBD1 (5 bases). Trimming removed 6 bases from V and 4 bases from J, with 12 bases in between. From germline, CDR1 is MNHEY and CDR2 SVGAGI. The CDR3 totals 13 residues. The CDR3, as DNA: TGTGCCAGCAGACCGACAGCATCAGAGACCCAGTACTTC. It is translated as CASRPTASETQYF.

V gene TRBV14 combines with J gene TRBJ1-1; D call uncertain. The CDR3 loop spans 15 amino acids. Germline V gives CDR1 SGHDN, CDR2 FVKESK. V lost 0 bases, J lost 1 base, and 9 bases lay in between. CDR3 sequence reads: CASSQDNFGNTEAFF. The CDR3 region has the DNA TGTGCCAGCAGCCAAGATAATTTCGGGAACACTGAAGCTTTCTTT.

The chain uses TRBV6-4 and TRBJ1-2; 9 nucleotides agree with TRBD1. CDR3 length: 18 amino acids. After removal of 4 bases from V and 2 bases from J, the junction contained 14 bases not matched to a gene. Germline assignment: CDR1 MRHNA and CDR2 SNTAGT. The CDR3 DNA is TGTGCCAGCAGTGTACGCCCTCGGGGGACAGGGAGCAACTATGGCTACACCTTC. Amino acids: CASSVRPRGTGSNYGYTF.

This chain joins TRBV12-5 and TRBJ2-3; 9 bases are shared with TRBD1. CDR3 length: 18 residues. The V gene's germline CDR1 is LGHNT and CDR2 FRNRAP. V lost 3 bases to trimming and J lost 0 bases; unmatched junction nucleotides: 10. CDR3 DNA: TGTGCTAGTGGTTTCCATCCAACAGGGGGCTCTAGCACAGATACGCAGTATTTT. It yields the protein CASGFHPTGGSSTDTQYF.

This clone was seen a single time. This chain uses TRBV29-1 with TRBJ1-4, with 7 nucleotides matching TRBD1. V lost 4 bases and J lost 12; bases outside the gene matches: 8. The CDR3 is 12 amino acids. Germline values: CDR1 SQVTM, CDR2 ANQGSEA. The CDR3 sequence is CSVGVGQAELFF. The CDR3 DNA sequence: TGCAGCGTTGGTGTCGGACAGGCAGAACTGTTTTTT.

This chain's CDR3 is CASSEFSDTQYF. The CDR3 nucleotides read TGTGCCAGCAGTGAATTTTCGGATACGCAGTATTTT. The chain has TRBV25-1 and TRBJ2-3; D ambiguous. Germline V gives CDR1 MGHDK, CDR2 SYGVNS. Trimming left V 1 base short and J 6 bases short, with 5 bases between. CDR3 size: 12 residues.

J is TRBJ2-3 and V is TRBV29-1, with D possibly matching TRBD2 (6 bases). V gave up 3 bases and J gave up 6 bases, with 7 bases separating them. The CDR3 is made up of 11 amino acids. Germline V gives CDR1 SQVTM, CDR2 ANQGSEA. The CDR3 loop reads CSVEGRDTQYF. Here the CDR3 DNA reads TGCAGCGTTGAGGGGAGGGATACGCAGTATTTT.

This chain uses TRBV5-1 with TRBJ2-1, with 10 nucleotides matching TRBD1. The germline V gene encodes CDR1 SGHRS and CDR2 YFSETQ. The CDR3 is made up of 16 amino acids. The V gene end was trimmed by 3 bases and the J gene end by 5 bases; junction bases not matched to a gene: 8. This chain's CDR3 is CASSYLGQGINNEQFF. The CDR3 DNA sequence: TGCGCCAGCAGCTACCTGGGACAGGGGATCAACAATGAGCAGTTCTTC. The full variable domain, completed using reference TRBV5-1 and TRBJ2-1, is KAGVTQTPRYLIKTRGQQVTLSCSPISGHRSVSWYQQTPGQGLQFLFEYFSETQRNKGNFPGRFSGRQFSNSRSEMNVSTLELGDSALYLCASSYLGQGINNEQFFGPGTRLTVL.

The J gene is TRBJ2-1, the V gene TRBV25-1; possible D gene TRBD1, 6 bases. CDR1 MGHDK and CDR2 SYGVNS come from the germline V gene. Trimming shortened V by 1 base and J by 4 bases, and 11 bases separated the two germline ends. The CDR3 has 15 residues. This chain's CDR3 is CASSELGQTYNEQFF. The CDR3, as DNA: TGTGCCAGCAGTGAATTAGGACAGACTTACAATGAGCAGTTCTTC.

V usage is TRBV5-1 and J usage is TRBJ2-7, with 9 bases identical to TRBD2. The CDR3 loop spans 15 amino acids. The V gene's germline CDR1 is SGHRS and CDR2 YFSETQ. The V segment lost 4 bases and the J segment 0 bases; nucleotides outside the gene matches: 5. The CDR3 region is CASSLSGGRSYEQYF. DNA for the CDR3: TGCGCCAGCAGCCTAAGCGGGGGGCGCTCCTACGAGCAGTACTTC.

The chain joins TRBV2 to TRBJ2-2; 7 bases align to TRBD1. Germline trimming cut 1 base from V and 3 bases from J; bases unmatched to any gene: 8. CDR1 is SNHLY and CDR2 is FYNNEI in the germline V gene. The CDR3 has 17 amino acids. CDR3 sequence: CASSEVKPRGHTGELFF. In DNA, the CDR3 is TGTGCCAGCAGTGAAGTTAAGCCAAGGGGGCACACCGGGGAGCTGTTTTTT. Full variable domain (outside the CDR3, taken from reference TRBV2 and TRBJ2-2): EPEVTQTPSHQVTQMGQEVILRCVPISNHLYFYWYRQILGQKVEFLVSFYNNEISEKSEIFDDQFSVERPDGSNFTLKIRSTKLEDSAMYFCASSEVKPRGHTGELFFGEGSRLTVL.

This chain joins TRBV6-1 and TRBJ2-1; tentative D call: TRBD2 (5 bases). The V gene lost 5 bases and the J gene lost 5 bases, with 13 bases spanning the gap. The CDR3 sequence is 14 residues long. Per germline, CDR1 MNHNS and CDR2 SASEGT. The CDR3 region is CASSPLRVHNEQFF. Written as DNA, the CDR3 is TGTGCCAGCAGTCCATTGCGGGTTCACAATGAGCAGTTCTTC.